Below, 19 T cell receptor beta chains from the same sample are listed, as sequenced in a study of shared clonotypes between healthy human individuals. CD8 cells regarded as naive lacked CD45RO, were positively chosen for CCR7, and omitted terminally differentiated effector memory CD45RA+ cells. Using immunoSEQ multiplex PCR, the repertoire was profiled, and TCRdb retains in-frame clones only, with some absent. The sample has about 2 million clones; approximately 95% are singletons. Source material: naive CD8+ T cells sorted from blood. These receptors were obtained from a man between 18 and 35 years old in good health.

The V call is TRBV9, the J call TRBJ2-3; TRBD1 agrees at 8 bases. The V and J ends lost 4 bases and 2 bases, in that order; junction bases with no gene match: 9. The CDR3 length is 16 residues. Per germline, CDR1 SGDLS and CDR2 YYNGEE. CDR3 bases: TGTGCCAGCAGCCCCCACGGGGACAGGTACACAGATACGCAGTATTTT. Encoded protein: CASSPHGDRYTDTQYF.

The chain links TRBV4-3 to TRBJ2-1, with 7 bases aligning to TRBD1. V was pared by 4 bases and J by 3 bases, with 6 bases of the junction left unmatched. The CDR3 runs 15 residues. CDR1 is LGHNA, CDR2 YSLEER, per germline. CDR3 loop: CASSPNGDSYNEQFF. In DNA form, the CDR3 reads TGCGCCAGCAGCCCCAATGGGGACAGCTACAATGAGCAGTTCTTC.

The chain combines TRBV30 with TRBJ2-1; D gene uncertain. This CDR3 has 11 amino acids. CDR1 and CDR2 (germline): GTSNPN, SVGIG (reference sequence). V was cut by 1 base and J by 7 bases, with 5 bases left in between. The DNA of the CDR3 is TGTGCCTGGAGTGGAGCGAATGAGCAGTTCTTC. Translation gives CAWSGANEQFF.

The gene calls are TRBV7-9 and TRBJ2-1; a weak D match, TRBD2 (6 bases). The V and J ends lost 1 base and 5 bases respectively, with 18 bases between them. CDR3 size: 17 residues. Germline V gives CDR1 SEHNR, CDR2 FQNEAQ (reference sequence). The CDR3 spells CASSLGGDWEGDNEQFF. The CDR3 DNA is TGTGCCAGCAGCTTAGGTGGGGACTGGGAAGGGGACAATGAGCAGTTCTTC.

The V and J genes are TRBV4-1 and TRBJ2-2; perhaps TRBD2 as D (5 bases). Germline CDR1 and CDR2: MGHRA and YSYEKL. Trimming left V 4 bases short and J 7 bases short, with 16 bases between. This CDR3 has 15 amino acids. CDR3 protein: CASSLIRETGGELFF. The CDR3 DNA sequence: TGCGCCAGCAGCCTAATTAGGGAGACTGGCGGGGAGCTGTTTTTT.

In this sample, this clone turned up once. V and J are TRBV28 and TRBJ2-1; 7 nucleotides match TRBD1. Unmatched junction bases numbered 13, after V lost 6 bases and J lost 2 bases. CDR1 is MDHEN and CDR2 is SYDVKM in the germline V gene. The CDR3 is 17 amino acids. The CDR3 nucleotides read TGTGCCAGCAGCCCCTTGAGGGGGCCCATCACCTACAATGAGCAGTTCTTC. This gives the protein CASSPLRGPITYNEQFF.

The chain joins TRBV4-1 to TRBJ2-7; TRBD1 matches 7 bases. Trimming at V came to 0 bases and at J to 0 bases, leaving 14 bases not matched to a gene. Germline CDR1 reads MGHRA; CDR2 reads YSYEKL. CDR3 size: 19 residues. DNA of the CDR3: TGCGCCAGCAGCCAAGAACGTGGACAGGCTTGGGGAAGCTCCTACGAGCAGTACTTC. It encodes CASSQERGQAWGSSYEQYF.

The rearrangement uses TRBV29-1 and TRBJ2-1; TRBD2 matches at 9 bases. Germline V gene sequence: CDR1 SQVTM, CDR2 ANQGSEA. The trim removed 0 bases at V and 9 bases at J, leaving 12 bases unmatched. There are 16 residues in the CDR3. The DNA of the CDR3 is TGCAGCGTTGAAGAGGAGGCGGCGGGGGGGCTTGTTGAGCAGTTCTTC. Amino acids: CSVEEEAAGGLVEQFF.

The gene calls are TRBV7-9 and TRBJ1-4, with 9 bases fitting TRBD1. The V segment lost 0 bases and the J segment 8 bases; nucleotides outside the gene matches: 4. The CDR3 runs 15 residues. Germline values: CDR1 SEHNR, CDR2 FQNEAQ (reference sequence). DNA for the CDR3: TGTGCCAGCAGCTTAGCGGGACAGGGTTGGGAAAAACTGTTTTTT. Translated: CASSLAGQGWEKLFF.

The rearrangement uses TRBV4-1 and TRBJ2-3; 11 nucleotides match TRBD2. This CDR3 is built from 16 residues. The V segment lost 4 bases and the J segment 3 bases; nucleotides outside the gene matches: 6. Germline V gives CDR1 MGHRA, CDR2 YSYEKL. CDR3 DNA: TGCGCCAGCAGCCCGAGGACTAGCGGGCGAACAGATACGCAGTATTTT. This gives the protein CASSPRTSGRTDTQYF.

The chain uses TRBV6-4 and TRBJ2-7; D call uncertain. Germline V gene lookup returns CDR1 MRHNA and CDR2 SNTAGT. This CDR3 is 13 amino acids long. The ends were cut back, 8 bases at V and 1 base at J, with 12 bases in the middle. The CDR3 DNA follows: TGTGCCAGCCCGGGTAATTGGTCCTACGAGCAGTACTTC. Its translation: CASPGNWSYEQYF.

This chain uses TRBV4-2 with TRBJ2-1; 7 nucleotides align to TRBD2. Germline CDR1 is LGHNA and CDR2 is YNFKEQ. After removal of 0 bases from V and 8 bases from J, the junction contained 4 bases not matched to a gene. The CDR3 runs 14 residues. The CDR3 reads CASSQEWGGDEQFF. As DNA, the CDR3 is TGTGCCAGCAGCCAAGAGTGGGGGGGAGATGAGCAGTTCTTC.

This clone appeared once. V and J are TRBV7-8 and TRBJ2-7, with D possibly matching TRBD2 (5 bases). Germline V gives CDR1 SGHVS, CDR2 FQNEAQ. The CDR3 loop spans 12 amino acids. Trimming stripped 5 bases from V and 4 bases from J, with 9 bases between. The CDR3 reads CASSTPGYEQYF. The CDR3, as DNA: TGTGCCAGCAGCACACCGGGATACGAGCAGTACTTC.

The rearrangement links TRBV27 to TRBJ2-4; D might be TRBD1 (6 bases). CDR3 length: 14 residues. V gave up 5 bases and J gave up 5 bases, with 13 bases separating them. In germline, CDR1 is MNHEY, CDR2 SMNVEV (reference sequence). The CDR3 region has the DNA TGTGCCAGCAGTCCCTTATCAGGGGAAAACATTCAGTACTTC. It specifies CASSPLSGENIQYF.

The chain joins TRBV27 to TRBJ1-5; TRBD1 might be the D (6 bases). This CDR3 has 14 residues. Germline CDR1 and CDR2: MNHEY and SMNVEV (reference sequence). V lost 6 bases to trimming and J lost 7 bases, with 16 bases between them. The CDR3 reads CASRITGSIQPQHF. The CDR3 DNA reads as TGTGCCAGCAGAATAACAGGGTCAATACAGCCCCAGCATTTT.

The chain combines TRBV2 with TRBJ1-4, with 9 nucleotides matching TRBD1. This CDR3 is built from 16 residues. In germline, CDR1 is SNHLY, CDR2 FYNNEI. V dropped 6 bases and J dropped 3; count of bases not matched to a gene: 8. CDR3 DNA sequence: TGTGCCAGCAGAGGAGGGACAGGGCTGCCTAATGAAAAACTGTTTTTT. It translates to CASRGGTGLPNEKLFF.

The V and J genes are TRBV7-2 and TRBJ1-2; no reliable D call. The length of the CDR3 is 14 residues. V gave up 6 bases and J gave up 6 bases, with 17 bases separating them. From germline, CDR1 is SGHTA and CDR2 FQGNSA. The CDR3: CASSGDEVSDGYTF. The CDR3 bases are TGTGCCAGCAGTGGGGATGAAGTATCGGATGGCTACACCTTC.

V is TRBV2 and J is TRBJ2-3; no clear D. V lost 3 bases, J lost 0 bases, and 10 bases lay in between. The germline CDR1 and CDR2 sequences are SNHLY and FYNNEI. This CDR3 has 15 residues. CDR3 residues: CASSDGAISTDTQYF. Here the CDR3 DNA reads TGTGCCAGCAGTGATGGAGCGATTAGCACAGATACGCAGTATTTT.

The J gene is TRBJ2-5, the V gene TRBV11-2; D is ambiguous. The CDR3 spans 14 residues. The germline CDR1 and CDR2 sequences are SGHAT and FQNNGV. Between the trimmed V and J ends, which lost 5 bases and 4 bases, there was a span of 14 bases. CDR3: CASSPPSIGETQYF. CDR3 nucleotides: TGTGCCAGCAGCCCCCCAAGCATAGGAGAGACCCAGTACTTC.